What follows are 20 T cell receptor beta chains derived from one specimen sequenced in a study of tumor-infiltrating lymphocytes in primary liver carcinoma. With a constant-region primer, TCR beta cDNA was made from approximately 450 ng of total RNA. Sequencing libraries for TCR beta derived from three nested multiplex PCR rounds that used slightly modified ARM-PCR. Forward primers for TRBV1-TRBV30 and a C-beta reverse primer served the first two PCR rounds, at roughly 10 cycles each. TCRdb re-called the multiplex PCR reads with MiXCR, one entry per CDR3 protein. This sample has fewer than 350,000 distinct CDR3 sequences; roughly 60% occur once, and the top ten carry 9%. The authors took blood RNA from unsorted whole blood and also extracted germline DNA. Sequencing used peripheral blood. The receptors stem from a man aged 35-49 years with primary liver carcinoma and hepatitis B virus infection.

The chain employs TRBV10-3 and TRBJ1-3; D is unresolved. From germline, CDR1 is ENHRY and CDR2 SYGVKD. This CDR3 spans 14 amino acids. The V gene lost 4 bases and the J gene lost 0 bases, with 7 bases spanning the gap. CDR3 sequence: CAISGVNSGNTIYF. CDR3 nucleotide sequence: TGTGCCATCAGTGGGGTAAACTCTGGAAACACCATATATTTT.

Of note for this clonotype: One end of the junction does not line up with germline, which may come from a read error. The chain combines TRBV6-5 with TRBJ1-3, with TRBD1 matching 7 bases. The CDR3 runs 15 residues. The germline CDR1 and CDR2 sequences are MNHEY and SVGAGI. CDR3 sequence reads: CAISSRGSTGNTIYF. In nucleotides, the CDR3 is TGTGCCATCAGTAGCAGGGGGTCGACTGGAAACACCATATATTTT.

This clonotype occurred many times. The chain is built from TRBV29-1 and TRBJ2-3, with a tentative D call TRBD2 (6 bases). V lost 8 bases, J lost 6 bases, and 24 bases lay in between. The CDR3 totals 15 residues. Germline-derived CDR1 and CDR2 are SQVTM and ANQGSEA. The CDR3 coding sequence is TGCAGCTTCCTCCCGGGACTCGGGTTTGCGGATACGCAGTATTTT. This translates into CSFLPGLGFADTQYF.

This clonotype has a handful of counts. The chain joins TRBV28 to TRBJ2-5, with 12 bases fitting TRBD2. This CDR3 spans 16 amino acids. V lost 4 bases, J lost 1 base, and 4 bases stayed unmatched. Germline CDR1 is MDHEN and CDR2 is SYDVKM. The CDR3 sequence is CASSWGLAGSQETQYF. CDR3 nucleotide sequence: TGTGCCAGCAGTTGGGGACTAGCGGGCAGCCAAGAGACCCAGTACTTC.

This chain joins TRBV18 and TRBJ2-1, with 12 bases identical to TRBD2. Germline V gives CDR1 KGHSH, CDR2 LQKENI. The J segment lost 7 bases and the V segment lost 3 bases, leaving 7 bases of the junction unmatched. The CDR3 is 16 residues long. In nucleotides, the CDR3 is TGTGCCAGCTCACCTCGACTAGCGGGAGATCTAAATGAGCAGTTCTTC. This translates into CASSPRLAGDLNEQFF. Filled out from reference TRBV18 and TRBJ2-1, the complete variable domain reads NAGVMQNPRHLVRRRGQEARLRCSPMKGHSHVYWYRQLPEEGLKFMVYLQKENIIDESGMPKERFSAEFPKEGPSILRIQQVVRGDSAAYFCASSPRLAGDLNEQFFGPGTRLTVL.

For this clonotype: Because the CDR3's place on the DNA is in doubt, the DNA is left out and the CDR3 is given as listed by TCRdb. The rearrangement uses TRBV29-1 and TRBJ2-1; the table's D call, TRBD2, was not checked against the DNA. Germline V gene lookup returns CDR1 SQVTM and CDR2 ANQGSEA. Counting both end residues, the CDR3 totals 14 amino acids. This CDR3 reads CSVEVVGVGNEQFF.

As concerns this clonotype: A read error may produce the germline difference seen at one junction end. This chain joins TRBV7-9 and TRBJ2-2; tentatively, D is TRBD2 (5 bases). The CDR3 runs 12 residues. The germline V gene encodes CDR1 SEHNR and CDR2 FQNEAQ (reference sequence). DNA of the CDR3: TGTGCCAGCAGCCCCCTCTCCGGGGAGCCGTTTTTT. Residues: CASSPLSGEPFF.

Points on this clonotype: The junction departs from the called germline gene at one end, perhaps through a read error. The V gene is TRBV11-1, the J gene TRBJ2-3, with 7 bases identical to TRBD2. Germline V lookup: CDR1 SGHAT, CDR2 FQDESV (reference sequence). This CDR3 comprises 15 residues. For the CDR3, the DNA is TGCGCAAGCAGCTTAGCCAGCGGGATAACAGATATGCAGTATTTT. Translating it yields CASSLASGITDMQYF.

The genes are TRBV6-1 and TRBJ2-2, with 7 bases that match TRBD1. Germline values: CDR1 MNHNS, CDR2 SASEGT. J lost 7 bases, V lost 8 bases, and 10 bases had no gene match. The CDR3 extends over 14 amino acids. The CDR3 is CASHERGHIGELFF. Written as DNA, the CDR3 is TGTGCCAGCCACGAGAGGGGGCACATCGGGGAGCTGTTTTTT.

As regards this clonotype: The junction differs from germline at one of its ends, possibly a read error. The chain uses TRBV4-2 and TRBJ1-5, with 7 positions matching TRBD1. Germline values: CDR1 LGHNA, CDR2 YNFKEQ. The CDR3 is 16 residues long. The CDR3 spells CASSQDFGQVNQSQHF. The CDR3 coding sequence is TGTGCCAGCAGCCAAGATTTTGGACAGGTTAATCAGTCCCAGCATTTT.

There are many counts of this clonotype. This chain joins TRBV12-3 or TRBV12-4 and TRBJ1-3; D not certain. The CDR3 consists of 15 residues. Between the trimmed V and J ends, which lost 3 bases and 0 bases, there was a span of 9 bases. The CDR3 region has the DNA TGTGCCAGCAGTTTTGGACTTTCCTCTGGAAACACCATATATTTT. This encodes CASSFGLSSGNTIYF.

The chain joins TRBV19 to TRBJ2-1; perhaps TRBD2 as D (5 bases). CDR3 length equals 17 residues. Germline CDR1 LNHDA, CDR2 SQIVND (reference sequence). The V gene lost 6 bases and the J gene lost 0 bases, with 18 bases spanning the gap. The CDR3 loop is CASRDSTSRSSYNEQFF. In DNA form, the CDR3 reads TGTGCCAGTAGGGACTCGACTTCTCGCTCCTCCTACAATGAGCAGTTCTTC.

Comment on this clonotype: A much larger clonotype is one base distant, so this may be a read error. The rearrangement uses TRBV6-1 and TRBJ2-2, with TRBD2 matching over 13 bases. CDR1 is MNHNS, CDR2 SASEGT, per germline. This CDR3 spans 17 amino acids. CDR3 nucleotide sequence: TGTGCCAGCCAGGGACTAGCGGGGACCCCGAACACCAGGGAGCTGTTTTTT. It encodes CASQGLAGTPNTRELFF.

Concerning this clonotype itself: Given a much more abundant clone one base away, this may be a read error. V gene TRBV12-3 or TRBV12-4 combines with J gene TRBJ1-2; D is possibly TRBD1 (5 bases). V was cut by 9 bases and J by 1 base, with 12 bases left in between. The CDR3 is 13 amino acids. Written as DNA, the CDR3 is TGTGCCAGTAGGGCAGGGCATAACTATGGCTACACCTTC. Its protein is CASRAGHNYGYTF.

The chain joins TRBV5-4 to TRBJ2-2; D unresolved. This CDR3 has 15 amino acids. Trimming removed 0 bases at V and 4 bases at J, with 10 bases between. In germline, CDR1 is SGHNT, CDR2 YYREEE (reference sequence). CDR3 residues: CASSLGSRGTGELFF. The DNA for the CDR3 is TGTGCCAGCAGCTTGGGATCCCGAGGCACCGGGGAGCTGTTTTTT.

The chain links TRBV6-6 to TRBJ2-1; D might be TRBD2 (6 bases). With 5 bases removed from V and 9 bases from J, the gap between germline ends came to 23 bases. The CDR3 is made up of 16 amino acids. The V gene's germline CDR1 is MNHNY and CDR2 SVGAGI (reference sequence). CDR3 loop: CASSRGAVAGNSEQFF. The CDR3 nucleotides read TGTGCCAGCAGTCGAGGGGCGGTGGCGGGAAACAGTGAGCAGTTCTTC.

As to this clonotype: A read error is possible here, since a much larger clone lies one base away. The genes are TRBV4-3 and TRBJ2-3; a possible D gene is TRBD2 (7 bases). Germline CDR1 and CDR2: LGHNA and YSLEER. The CDR3 has 13 amino acids. The CDR3 DNA is TGCGCCAGCAGCCAAGACACCGGGACTAACAGGGATTTT. Its protein product is CASSQDTGTNRDF.

Many counts were recorded for this clonotype. This chain uses TRBV6-6 with TRBJ2-4, with D perhaps matching TRBD1 or TRBD2 (6 bases each). The germline V and J ends were trimmed by 2 bases and 5 bases, with 13 bases remaining between them. Germline assignment: CDR1 MNHNY and CDR2 SVGAGI (reference sequence). The CDR3 extends over 15 amino acids. The CDR3 DNA is TGTGCCAGCAGTTACGGGGGGCTCAGGGAAAACATTCAGTACTTC. Translating gives CASSYGGLRENIQYF.

This clonotype occurred many times. The CDR3 DNA is TGCGCCAGCAGCCGAAGTCTAGCGGATATAGCCAAAAACATTCAGTACTTC. Translation gives CASSRSLADIAKNIQYF. J is TRBJ2-4 and V is TRBV4-3, with 7 bases aligning to TRBD2. Trimming cost V 4 bases and J 0 bases; bases outside gene matches: 9. The CDR3 loop spans 17 amino acids. Germline CDR1 reads LGHNA; CDR2 reads YSLEER.

Comments on this clonotype: This may come from a read error, since a much larger clone is one base off. The conserved phenylalanine or tryptophan normally closing the CDR3 is absent here, so this likely arose from a read error. This CDR3 reads CASSLDGRFPTDTQYS. CDR3 DNA sequence: TGTGCCAGCAGCTTAGACGGGAGGTTCCCCACAGATACGCAGTATTCT. J is TRBJ2-3 and V is TRBV7-8, with 7 bases aligning to TRBD2. After removal of 1 base from V and 2 bases from J, the junction contained 6 bases not matched to a gene. Germline lookup yields CDR1 SGHVS and CDR2 FQNEAQ. CDR3 length: 16 residues.